Listed below are T cell receptor beta chains from one sample, sequenced in a study of OX40 agonist ivuxolimab in advanced cancers. TCRdb's copy holds only in-frame clones and misses some; the assay was immunoSEQ multiplex PCR. Among 55,000 or so clones, 86% were seen once, and the ten largest hold approximately 15%. The input for sequencing was CD4+ or CD8+ T cells sorted from blood, taken in a trial of the OX40 agonist ivuxolimab. The receptors originated from an adult with an advanced solid tumor such as melanoma, head and neck, liver or kidney cancer. CDR3s leave out the opening cysteine and the closing phenylalanine or tryptophan. The order of the fields is clone size, J gene, V gene, CDR3 protein. Expanded clones get a size class; other rows say once, few or many, or leave the size out.

abundance: few
j_gene: TRBJ1-1
v_gene: TRBV18
CDR3aa: ASSRDGNTEAF

abundance: NA
j_gene: TRBJ2-1
v_gene: TRBV19
CDR3aa: ASIPQGKNEQF

abundance: once
j_gene: TRBJ1-2
v_gene: TRBV9
CDR3aa: ASSRDRVTDGRYGYT

abundance: few
j_gene: TRBJ2-2
v_gene: TRBV4-1
CDR3aa: ASSLLWTGELF

abundance: once
j_gene: TRBJ2-2
v_gene: TRBV28
CDR3aa: ASSFYGTVYTGELF

abundance: once
j_gene: TRBJ2-7
v_gene: TRBV28
CDR3aa: ASSSTGLATRSSYEQY

abundance: NA
j_gene: TRBJ2-5
v_gene: TRBV15
CDR3aa: ATSRDRPGGETQY

abundance: NA
j_gene: TRBJ1-1
v_gene: TRBV18
CDR3aa: ASSPPPDAEAF

abundance: NA
j_gene: TRBJ2-2
v_gene: TRBV5-1
CDR3aa: ASSLGRTGRLRELF

abundance: few
j_gene: TRBJ2-3
v_gene: TRBV5-1
CDR3aa: ASRRAADTQY

abundance: once
j_gene: TRBJ2-7
v_gene: TRBV20-1
CDR3aa: SLLRGGEQY

abundance: NA
j_gene: TRBJ2-7
v_gene: TRBV7-9
CDR3aa: ASSLGQTSYEQY

abundance: few
j_gene: TRBJ2-7
v_gene: TRBV7-3
CDR3aa: ASRVEREHYEQY

abundance: NA
j_gene: TRBJ2-5
v_gene: TRBV29-1
CDR3aa: SASGGLAGADAWAQY

abundance: NA
j_gene: TRBJ1-5
v_gene: TRBV6-5
CDR3aa: ASRTGGLNQPQH

abundance: once
j_gene: TRBJ2-3
v_gene: TRBV7-2
CDR3aa: ASSSQRVLVDTQY

abundance: NA
j_gene: TRBJ2-7
v_gene: TRBV18
CDR3aa: ASSPIDTYEQY

abundance: few
j_gene: TRBJ2-2
v_gene: TRBV19
CDR3aa: ASSIIGLNGPYTGELF

abundance: NA
j_gene: TRBJ2-7
v_gene: TRBV20-1
CDR3aa: SASFSYEQY

abundance: NA
j_gene: TRBJ1-1
v_gene: TRBV28
CDR3aa: ASSLNRPIPGAF

abundance: many
j_gene: TRBJ2-3
v_gene: TRBV5-4
CDR3aa: ASSTEAPGVELY

abundance: NA
j_gene: TRBJ2-1
v_gene: TRBV18
CDR3aa: ASSLGGSYNEQF

abundance: NA
j_gene: TRBJ2-3
v_gene: TRBV7-9
CDR3aa: ASSPPTGGGPDTQY

abundance: few
j_gene: TRBJ1-1
v_gene: TRBV29-1
CDR3aa: SGAGNTEAF

abundance: once
j_gene: TRBJ2-5
v_gene: TRBV2
CDR3aa: ASSRRQTSGQETQY

abundance: NA
j_gene: TRBJ1-5
v_gene: TRBV7-2
CDR3aa: ASSLAGADNQPQH

abundance: NA
j_gene: TRBJ2-7
v_gene: TRBV28
CDR3aa: ASSSDRGGPEQY

abundance: NA
j_gene: TRBJ2-7
v_gene: TRBV5-5
CDR3aa: ASSFSYRVGEQY

abundance: NA
j_gene: TRBJ1-1
v_gene: TRBV27
CDR3aa: ASSLRTGTTNTEAF

abundance: NA
j_gene: TRBJ2-5
v_gene: TRBV5-1
CDR3aa: ASSLASSGSVETQY

abundance: NA
j_gene: TRBJ2-3
v_gene: TRBV18
CDR3aa: ASSPRLAGSTDTQY

abundance: NA
j_gene: TRBJ1-5
v_gene: TRBV7-2
CDR3aa: ASSRGDRISNQPQH

abundance: NA
j_gene: TRBJ2-7
v_gene: TRBV7-6
CDR3aa: ASSPTGASGRDEQY

abundance: once
j_gene: TRBJ2-5
v_gene: TRBV7-8
CDR3aa: ASSPKETQY

abundance: NA
j_gene: TRBJ2-7
v_gene: TRBV11-2
CDR3aa: ASSFRYYEQY

abundance: NA
j_gene: TRBJ2-3
v_gene: TRBV19
CDR3aa: ASIRSTRGTDTQY

abundance: NA
j_gene: TRBJ2-1
v_gene: TRBV10-3
CDR3aa: AISDYDRGMNNEQF

abundance: NA
j_gene: TRBJ2-5
v_gene: TRBV18
CDR3aa: ASSPQPNGPGETQY

abundance: NA
j_gene: TRBJ1-1
v_gene: TRBV28
CDR3aa: ASSTSGAPLF

abundance: NA
j_gene: TRBJ2-7
v_gene: TRBV6-5
CDR3aa: ASRRGGEQY

abundance: once
j_gene: TRBJ2-7
v_gene: TRBV10-2
CDR3aa: ASSDPARPGSYEQY

abundance: NA
j_gene: TRBJ1-2
v_gene: TRBV19
CDR3aa: ASRDGLYGYT